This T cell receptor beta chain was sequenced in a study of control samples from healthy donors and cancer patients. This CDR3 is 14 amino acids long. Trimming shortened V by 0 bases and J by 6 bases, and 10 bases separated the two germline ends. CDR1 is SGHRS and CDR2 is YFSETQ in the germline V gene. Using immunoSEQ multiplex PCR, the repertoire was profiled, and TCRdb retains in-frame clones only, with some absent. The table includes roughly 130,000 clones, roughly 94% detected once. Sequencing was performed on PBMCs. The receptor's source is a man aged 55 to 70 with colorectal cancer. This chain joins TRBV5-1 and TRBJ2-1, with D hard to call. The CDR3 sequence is CASSLGAEANEQFF. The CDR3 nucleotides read TGCGCCAGCAGCTTGGGGGCAGAGGCCAATGAGCAGTTCTTC. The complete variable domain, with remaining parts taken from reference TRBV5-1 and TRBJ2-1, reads KAGVTQTPRYLIKTRGQQVTLSCSPISGHRSVSWYQQTPGQGLQFLFEYFSETQRNKGNFPGRFSGRQFSNSRSEMNVSTLELGDSALYLCASSLGAEANEQFFGPGTRLTVL.